Each of the 9 T cell receptor beta chains below was sequenced from the same sample in a study of cytomegalovirus exposure and HLA in healthy donors. Both 60 Vbeta primers and 13 Jbeta primers went into the PCR. Some clones are missing from TCRdb's copy, which holds only in-frame ones; the method was immunoSEQ multiplex PCR. Among about 110,000 clones listed, over 80% were seen once. The sequenced sample was PBMCs. All receptors come from a man aged 30 to 45 in good health and CMV-seropositive.

The count of this clone is one. The chain combines TRBV2 with TRBJ1-3; possible D gene TRBD1, 6 bases. V gave up 8 bases and J gave up 5 bases, with 25 bases separating them. The CDR3 contains 17 residues. Germline V gene lookup returns CDR1 SNHLY and CDR2 FYNNEI. The CDR3 loop is CASWRGLRDKRRNTIYF. The CDR3 region has the DNA TGTGCCAGCTGGAGAGGACTCCGGGACAAGAGGCGAAACACCATATATTTT.

The chain's CDR3 is CASSVGLAGETQYF. The CDR3 DNA reads as TGTGCCAGCAGCGTAGGACTAGCTGGGGAGACCCAGTACTTC. V usage is TRBV9 and J usage is TRBJ2-5; TRBD2 matches at 7 bases. Unmatched junction bases numbered 4, after V lost 0 bases and J lost 5 bases. Germline V gene lookup returns CDR1 SGDLS and CDR2 YYNGEE. The CDR3 has 14 amino acids.

V gene TRBV6-4 combines with J gene TRBJ1-1; D gene unclear. Between the trimmed V and J ends, which lost 3 bases and 1 base, there was a span of 6 bases. The germline V gene has CDR1 MRHNA and CDR2 SNTAGT. CDR3 length: 13 amino acids. In DNA, the CDR3 is TGTGCCAGCAGTGAGGCGGCGAACACTGAAGCTTTCTTT. Its translation is CASSEAANTEAFF.

There are a few counts of this clone. The chain employs TRBV11-3 and TRBJ2-4; 7 positions match TRBD1. Unmatched junction bases numbered 13, after V lost 5 bases and J lost 3 bases. This CDR3 is 17 amino acids long. CDR1 is SGHNT and CDR2 is YENEEA in the germline V gene. For the CDR3, the DNA is TGTGCCAGCAGCCCGAAAAGGGGGCATTCTGGCAAAAACATTCAGTACTTC. Protein product: CASSPKRGHSGKNIQYF.

The rearrangement joins TRBV2 to TRBJ2-3; 9 nucleotides line up with TRBD1. V shed 5 bases, J shed 4 bases, and the junction held 10 bases outside the gene matches. CDR1 and CDR2 from the germline V gene are SNHLY and FYNNEI. The CDR3 runs 16 residues. CDR3 amino acids: CASSPLGTGYPDTQYF. The CDR3 DNA reads TGTGCCAGCAGTCCTCTCGGGACAGGGTATCCAGATACGCAGTATTTT.

The chain combines TRBV14 with TRBJ1-4; unclear D gene. The CDR3 sequence is 15 residues long. Germline V gene lookup returns CDR1 SGHDN and CDR2 FVKESK. Trimming pared 0 bases from V and 8 bases from J, leaving 13 bases between. This chain's CDR3 is CASSQDFGRGEKLFF. CDR3 in DNA: TGTGCCAGCAGCCAAGACTTTGGAAGAGGGGAAAAACTGTTTTTT.

V gene TRBV5-4 combines with J gene TRBJ2-4; 9 nucleotides agree with TRBD2. Per germline, CDR1 SGHNT and CDR2 YYREEE (reference sequence). The CDR3 contains 17 residues. The trim removed 2 bases at V and 2 bases at J, leaving 8 bases unmatched. For the CDR3, the DNA is TGTGCCAGCAGCTTAGGCCTAGCGGGGAGAACCAAAAACATTCAGTACTTC. This translates into CASSLGLAGRTKNIQYF.

The genes are TRBV6-6 and TRBJ1-1; 8 bases are shared with TRBD1. The ends lost 5 bases at V and 3 bases at J; junction bases unmatched: 5. This CDR3 contains 14 residues. Germline loops: CDR1 MNHNY, CDR2 SVGAGI (reference sequence). Here the CDR3 DNA reads TGTGCCAGCAGTGGGACAGGAGGGTACACTGAAGCTTTCTTT. It translates to CASSGTGGYTEAFF.

This sequence joins TRBV11-2 and TRBJ2-7, with a possible D match to TRBD1 (6 bases). This CDR3 has 15 amino acids. V lost 1 base and J lost 0, with 10 bases in between. Per the germline V gene, CDR1 is SGHAT and CDR2 is FQNNGV. The CDR3 DNA sequence: TGTGCCAGCAGCTTAGTACAGGGAACCTCCTACGAGCAGTACTTC. Its protein product is CASSLVQGTSYEQYF.